This T cell receptor (beta chain) was sequenced for a study of shared clonotypes between healthy human individuals. Comment on this clone: Its antigen is unknown.

General study results and limits: Clonotypes not shared had lower generation probabilities than those common to all four donors. Represented genetic and exposure-history diversity was restricted by having few donors. Rarefaction showed sorted-subset sequencing was incomplete despite large depth.

The input for sorted-subset replicate PCRs was about 200 ng DNA, tens of thousands of T cell genomes. Repertoires were generated with immunoSEQ multiplex PCR, while TCRdb's copy carries only in-frame clones and drops some. The sample lists roughly 1,100,000 clones; about 77% were seen once. The material sequenced was memory CD4+ T cells sorted from blood. The sample's subset: CD45RA-negative fraction. The source is a man aged 18 to 29 in good health.

CDR3 residues: CASSAGVGLAGNRYNEQFF. In DNA form, the CDR3 reads TGTGCCAGCAGCGCGGGGGTGGGGCTAGCGGGAAACCGGTACAATGAGCAGTTCTTC. The genes are TRBV5-6 and TRBJ2-1; 9 bases are shared with TRBD2. Per the germline V gene, CDR1 is SGHDT and CDR2 is YYEEEE. With 4 bases clipped from V and 4 bases from J, the junction kept 18 bases outside the gene matches. This CDR3 contains 19 residues. Full variable domain (missing parts from reference TRBV5-6 and TRBJ2-1): DAGVTQSPTHLIKTRGQQVTLRCSPKSGHDTVSWYQQALGQGPQFIFQYYEEEERQRGNFPDRFSGHQFPNYSSELNVNALLLGDSALYLCASSAGVGLAGNRYNEQFFGPGTRLTVL.